Sequencing of this TCR beta chain was carried out in a study of blood T cell repertoires in COVID-19 (dated by TCRdb to 2018 to 2021). Concerning the study at large: The collaborator samples originated in the United States, Italy and Spain and spanned the acute and convalescent phases of COVID-19. The prospective study material was composed of cDNA or gDNA derived from T cells, B-cell-depleted T cells, or PBMCs. Subjects who had been exposed to COVID-19, were actively infected with it, or had recovered from it provided the deeply sampled blood TCRbeta repertoires that made up the dataset. The repertoires were released in a freely available public database intended as a resource for research on the immune response to SARS-CoV-2. The samples were drawn from the first 160 participants of the ongoing ImmuneRACE study and from 950 to 1,500 subjects provided by 6 global collaborators. Sample metadata almost always included a de-identified subject ID, COVID-19 status, age in years and sex. Where available, HLA class I and class II types were taken from metadata supplied by the sample provider and were not determined by assay-based typing.

From its cysteine to its phenylalanine, the CDR3 spans 14 amino acids. The DNA shown is the 42-base CDR3, in frame from base 1. In the germline V gene, CDR1 corresponds to MDHEN and CDR2 to SYDVKM. The V end loses 7 bases and the J end loses 1 base, and a stretch of 13 bases separates them. TCRbeta CDR3 regions were amplified from genomic DNA using the immunoSEQ Assay, a bias-controlled multiplex PCR. The original methods were these. Nucleated cell counts per sample were estimated from amplification of reference gene primers within the assay. To quantify the absolute abundance of each unique TCRbeta CDR3 rearrangement, sequence reads were collapsed and filtered. Productive Simpson clonality was computed per sample as the square root of Simpson's diversity index over productive rearrangements. The source is immuneACCESS, and TCRdb retained only in-frame sequences with V and J called. Part of the clones is not carried over; for the studies checked, unresolved V genes explain less than half of this, and the remainder is unexplained. That table is the source of V, J and clone size, and D and trimming were worked out from the DNA. The sample table contains under 50,000 clones; only one count was recorded for 89% of them. The top ten clones comprise 15% to 19% of the sample.

Overall study results and their limits: How much clinical and demographic metadata was included differed by source and by participant, and the metadata was provided uncurated.

Collaborating institutions collected whole blood in K2EDTA tubes following their own protocols. Collaborator samples were shipped for TCRbeta analysis as frozen whole blood, isolated PBMCs, or DNA extracted from either sample type. On this clone itself: This clone's antigen is unknown. No qualities accompany the bases; no much larger clone lies one base away.

The clonotype was recovered from a man aged 65 to 79 with active COVID-19. Sequenced sample: peripheral blood. The V and J segments used are TRBV28 and TRBJ1-1, with the D gene not clear enough to name. The CDR3 amino acid sequence is: CASITPGENTEAFF. The DNA is as follows: TGTGCCAGCATCACCCCAGGTGAGAACACTGAAGCTTTCTTT. Full variable domain (CDR3 extended with the reference TRBV28 and TRBJ1-1 proteins): DVKVTQSSRYLVKRTGEKVFLECVQDMDHENMFWYRQDPGLGLRLIYFSYDVKMKEKGDIPEGYSVSREKKERFSLILESASTNQTSMYLCASITPGENTEAFFGQGTRLTVV.